These 14 T cell receptor beta chains share one sample of origin, sequenced in a study of blood T cell repertoires in COVID-19 (dated by TCRdb to about 2020). Library preparation employed the immunoSEQ multiplex PCR assay. What TCRdb holds here is the immuneACCESS table cut down to in-frame rearrangements. Part of the clones is not present; checked against another copy, under half of the missing clones reflect an unresolved V gene, and the others are unexplained. Within this sample are over 75,000 clones, with 80% of them counted one time only. Of the sample, 15% to 20% falls within the top ten clones. The sample comprised peripheral blood. All receptors derive from a human donor in a cohort sampled during active COVID-19.

This clone was detected only once. The chain is built from TRBV28 and TRBJ2-7, with TRBD2 identical over 13 bases. There are 16 residues in the CDR3. Germline CDR1 reads MDHEN; CDR2 reads SYDVKM. V lost 6 bases to trimming and J lost 6 bases; unmatched junction nucleotides: 11. The CDR3 protein is CASSSGLAGESREQYF. In DNA, the CDR3 is TGTGCCAGCAGCTCCGGACTAGCGGGAGAGAGTCGCGAGCAGTACTTC.

The V call is TRBV29-1, the J call TRBJ2-1; 9 nucleotides align to TRBD1. Germline trimming cut 8 bases from V and 7 bases from J; bases unmatched to any gene: 9. The CDR3 totals 13 residues. Germline V gene sequence: CDR1 SQVTM, CDR2 ANQGSEA. CDR3 sequence (DNA): TGCAGCTCGACAGGGGGGCTCCAGAATGAGCAGTTCTTC. This translates into CSSTGGLQNEQFF.

This clone was detected only a few times. V usage is TRBV30 and J usage is TRBJ2-7, with a possible D match to TRBD1 (6 bases). Deletions cut 0 bases from V and 3 bases from J, with 6 bases between. The CDR3 extends over 12 amino acids. Germline V lookup: CDR1 GTSNPN, CDR2 SVGIG (reference sequence). This CDR3 is CAWSVGGYEQYF. The CDR3 bases are TGTGCCTGGAGTGTAGGGGGCTACGAGCAGTACTTC.

This chain joins TRBV7-9 and TRBJ1-2; 10 bases match TRBD1. The junction had 9 bases not matched to a gene; V was cut back by 5 bases and J by 3 bases. Germline V CDR1 and CDR2: SEHNR, FQNEAQ (reference sequence). The CDR3 loop spans 16 amino acids. The CDR3 DNA sequence: TGTGCCAGCAGCGCCCCCGGGACAGGGGCCCACTATGGCTACACCTTC. Its translation is CASSAPGTGAHYGYTF.

The chain recombines TRBV11-3 with TRBJ2-7; TRBD1 matches at 10 bases. This CDR3 is built from 14 residues. From germline, CDR1 is SGHNT and CDR2 YENEEA. Trimming removed 8 bases from V and 4 bases from J; junction bases left unmatched: 8. The CDR3 loop is CASSPGTGAYEQYF. The CDR3 DNA reads TGTGCCAGCTCCCCGGGGACAGGGGCTTACGAGCAGTACTTC. Complete variable domain (other parts from reference TRBV11-3 and TRBJ2-7): EAGVVQSPRYKIIEKKQPVAFWCNPISGHNTLYWYLQNLGQGPELLIRYENEEAVDDSQLPKDRFSAERLKGVDSTLKIQPAELGDSAVYLCASSPGTGAYEQYFGPGTRLTVT.

The chain has TRBV6-5 and TRBJ2-2; possibly TRBD2 for D (5 bases). The CDR3 sequence is 16 residues long. Trimming pared 3 bases from V and 8 bases from J, leaving 19 bases between. The germline V gene has CDR1 MNHEY and CDR2 SVGAGI. In DNA form, the CDR3 reads TGTGCCAGCAGTTATAACGCGGGTCCCCTGGGGGGGGAGCTGTTTTTT. It yields the protein CASSYNAGPLGGELFF.

The chain is built from TRBV6-2 or TRBV6-3 and TRBJ2-3, with 10 bases matching TRBD1. CDR3 length equals 14 residues. In germline, CDR1 is MNHEY, CDR2 SVGEGT. V was pared by 5 bases and J by 9 bases, with 8 bases of the junction left unmatched. The CDR3 DNA is TGTGCCAGCAGTGGGGGGACAGGGGTGTTCACGCAGTATTTT. Translated, it gives CASSGGTGVFTQYF.

The table lists this clone with a count of one. The chain links TRBV28 to TRBJ1-4; the D gene is possibly TRBD1 (6 bases). Looked up from germline, CDR1 is MDHEN and CDR2 is SYDVKM. The CDR3 consists of 14 residues. V gave up 3 bases and J gave up 7 bases, with 12 bases separating them. The CDR3 bases are TGTGCCAGCAGTTTTGGGGGGGCCGGTGAAAAACTGTTTTTT. Residues: CASSFGGAGEKLFF.

This chain joins TRBV5-4 and TRBJ2-3, with 13 bases matching TRBD2. The V and J ends lost 4 bases and 2 bases, in that order; junction bases with no gene match: 4. The CDR3 consists of 16 residues. The germline gives CDR1 SGHNT, CDR2 YYREEE (reference sequence). The CDR3: CASSQGTSGITDTQYF. CDR3 bases: TGTGCCAGCAGCCAAGGGACTAGCGGGATCACAGATACGCAGTATTTT.

The chain recombines TRBV7-2 with TRBJ2-5; no reliable D call. This CDR3 is built from 12 residues. Germline-derived CDR1 and CDR2 are SGHTA and FQGNSA. The V and J ends lost 7 bases and 7 bases respectively, with 13 bases between them. The CDR3 is CASNFGSGTQYF. The CDR3, as DNA: TGTGCCAGCAATTTCGGGTCCGGGACCCAGTACTTC.

The CDR3 nucleotides are TGTGCCAGCAGTATCGCCGACAGGCTCTCTGGAAACACCATATATTTT. Its protein is CASSIADRLSGNTIYF. The gene calls are TRBV2 and TRBJ1-3; perhaps TRBD1 as D (6 bases). CDR3 size: 16 residues. V lost 5 bases and J lost 0, with 14 bases in between. The germline V gene encodes CDR1 SNHLY and CDR2 FYNNEI.

V gene TRBV19 combines with J gene TRBJ1-4, with TRBD1 as a possible D gene (6 bases). This CDR3 is 13 amino acids long. Trimming removed 5 bases from V and 6 bases from J, with 10 bases in between. Germline V gene lookup returns CDR1 LNHDA and CDR2 SQIVND (reference sequence). Written as DNA, the CDR3 is TGTGCCAGTAGTTGGGACATGGATGAAAAACTGTTTTTT. Its protein product is CASSWDMDEKLFF.

The chain carries TRBV5-1 and TRBJ2-2; tentative D call: TRBD1 (5 bases). V was pared by 0 bases and J by 5 bases, with 11 bases between. The CDR3 totals 15 residues. Germline V gene lookup returns CDR1 SGHRS and CDR2 YFSETQ. The CDR3 is CASSLGQTLTGELFF. The CDR3 nucleotides read TGCGCCAGCAGCTTGGGACAGACACTAACCGGGGAGCTGTTTTTT. Drawing the rest from reference TRBV5-1 and TRBJ2-2, the complete variable domain is KAGVTQTPRYLIKTRGQQVTLSCSPISGHRSVSWYQQTPGQGLQFLFEYFSETQRNKGNFPGRFSGRQFSNSRSEMNVSTLELGDSALYLCASSLGQTLTGELFFGEGSRLTVL.

Only one count was recorded for this clone. The genes are TRBV7-2 and TRBJ2-1, with 11 positions matching TRBD2. Germline lookup yields CDR1 SGHTA and CDR2 FQGNSA. There are 15 residues in the CDR3. V dropped 5 bases and J dropped 5; count of bases not matched to a gene: 5. In nucleotides, the CDR3 is TGTGCCAGCAGCCCACAGGGACTAGCGGACAATGAGCAGTTCTTC. Its protein is CASSPQGLADNEQFF. The full variable domain, completed using reference TRBV7-2 and TRBJ2-1, is GAGVSQSPSNKVTEKGKDVELRCDPISGHTALYWYRQSLGQGLEFLIYFQGNSAPDKSGLPSDRFSAERTGGSVSTLTIQRTQQEDSAVYLCASSPQGLADNEQFFGPGTRLTVL.